This passage covers 24 T cell receptor beta chains from one sample sequenced in a study of T cells after yellow fever vaccination. TCRdb re-derived calls from the 5' RACE reads in MiXCR, one entry per CDR3 protein. The profile shows some 390,000 distinct CDR3 sequences, over 5% of them singletons. Sequencing used PBMCs, obtained 5 days after the yellow fever booster vaccination. These receptors were taken from a man aged 25 to 40 who received the YFV17D yellow fever vaccine.

This clonotype was seen many times. The J gene is TRBJ2-2, the V gene TRBV12-3 or TRBV12-4, with 7 bases that match TRBD2. Trimming at V came to 6 bases and at J to 4 bases, leaving 5 bases not matched to a gene. The CDR3 loop spans 14 amino acids. CDR3 residues: CASSAGVGTGELFF. CDR3 in DNA: TGTGCCAGCAGCGCGGGAGTCGGCACCGGGGAGCTGTTTTTT.

This clonotype showed up many times. The CDR3 DNA reads TGTGCCAGCAGGGCATGGGACAGCCAGAAGACCCAGTACTTC. Its translation is CASRAWDSQKTQYF. V is TRBV28 and J is TRBJ2-5; TRBD1 agrees at 7 bases. Germline assignment: CDR1 MDHEN and CDR2 SYDVKM. This CDR3 spans 14 amino acids. The ends lost 6 bases at V and 6 bases at J; junction bases unmatched: 10. Complete variable domain (other parts from reference TRBV28 and TRBJ2-5): DVKVTQSSRYLVKRTGEKVFLECVQDMDHENMFWYRQDPGLGLRLIYFSYDVKMKEKGDIPEGYSVSREKKERFSLILESASTNQTSMYLCASRAWDSQKTQYFGPGTRLLVL.

The chain is built from TRBV6-5 and TRBJ2-6; a possible D gene is TRBD1 (6 bases). The CDR3 consists of 15 residues. The germline gives CDR1 MNHEY, CDR2 SVGAGI. V lost 4 bases and J lost 4, with 11 bases in between. CDR3 sequence: CASSSTGQGANVLTF. Here the CDR3 DNA reads TGTGCCAGCAGTTCAACAGGGCAGGGGGCCAACGTCCTGACTTTC.

The sample holds a few counts of this clonotype. The rearrangement links TRBV24-1 to TRBJ2-5; no firm D call. Germline assignment: CDR1 KGHDR and CDR2 SFDVKD. Trimming removed 4 bases at V and 5 bases at J, with 7 bases between. There are 12 residues in the CDR3. The CDR3 nucleotides are TGTGCCACCAGTGACCGCCCGGAGACCCAGTACTTC. Its protein product is CATSDRPETQYF.

This clonotype was observed at least ten times. The chain carries TRBV29-1 and TRBJ2-7, with 10 bases that match TRBD2. This CDR3 has 11 residues. With V trimmed by 8 bases and J by 5 bases, 3 bases remained unmatched. Germline values: CDR1 SQVTM, CDR2 ANQGSEA. The CDR3 bases are TGCAGCTTCGGGACTAGCGACGAGCAGTACTTC. It is translated as CSFGTSDEQYF.

This clonotype showed up many times. V gene TRBV7-9 combines with J gene TRBJ2-1; perhaps TRBD2 as D (5 bases). Germline CDR1 and CDR2: SEHNR and FQNEAQ (reference sequence). The V end lost 1 base, the J end lost 6 bases, and 7 bases lay between the germline ends. This CDR3 contains 13 residues. CDR3 sequence (DNA): TGTGCCAGCAGCTTAGGGGGAGTCAATGAGCAGTTCTTC. Encoded protein: CASSLGGVNEQFF.

This clonotype occurred a few times. The rearrangement joins TRBV24-1 to TRBJ1-2; D unclear. Germline V gene lookup returns CDR1 KGHDR and CDR2 SFDVKD. The CDR3 runs 13 residues. Trimming removed 5 bases from V and 2 bases from J, with 8 bases in between. The CDR3 region has the DNA TGTGCCACCAGTGTAGGAATAAACTATGGCTACACCTTC. It yields the protein CATSVGINYGYTF.

In this sample, this clonotype turned up a few times. The chain couples TRBV20-1 to TRBJ1-1; TRBD1 matches 7 bases. With 8 bases clipped from V and 5 bases from J, the junction kept 14 bases outside the gene matches. From germline, CDR1 is DFQATT and CDR2 SNEGSKA (reference sequence). This CDR3 has 14 residues. The CDR3 DNA is TGCAGTCCGGTGACAGGGTCGGTTAGAACTGAAGCTTTCTTT. It codes for CSPVTGSVRTEAFF.

This clonotype was counted many times. The chain combines TRBV7-2 with TRBJ1-4; D is possibly TRBD1 (5 bases). Germline loops: CDR1 SGHTA, CDR2 FQGNSA. V was cut by 3 bases and J by 4 bases, with 9 bases left in between. The CDR3 consists of 14 residues. Written as DNA, the CDR3 is TGTGCCAGCAGCTTCGGGGCCAATAATGAAAAACTGTTTTTT. Amino acids: CASSFGANNEKLFF. Full variable domain (remainder filled in from reference TRBV7-2 and TRBJ1-4): GAGVSQSPSNKVTEKGKDVELRCDPISGHTALYWYRQSLGQGLEFLIYFQGNSAPDKSGLPSDRFSAERTGGSVSTLTIQRTQQEDSAVYLCASSFGANNEKLFFGSGTQLSVL.

Many counts were recorded for this clonotype. The V call is TRBV7-3, the J call TRBJ2-5; D call uncertain. The CDR3 sequence is 13 residues long. Per the germline V gene, CDR1 is SGHTA and CDR2 is FQGTGA. Trimming pared 2 bases from V and 9 bases from J, leaving 13 bases between. The CDR3 DNA reads TGTGCCAGCAGCTTACAGCCGGAGTCGGCCCAGTACTTC. It is translated as CASSLQPESAQYF.

The V call is TRBV6-1, the J call TRBJ2-2; D is perhaps TRBD1 (6 bases). V was pared by 5 bases and J by 4 bases, with 17 bases between. Germline CDR1 and CDR2: MNHNS and SASEGT. This CDR3 has 16 residues. The CDR3, as DNA: TGTGCCAGCAGTCAAAACAGGGCCAGGAGCACCGGGGAGCTGTTTTTT. It specifies CASSQNRARSTGELFF.

Comments on this clonotype: Mismatch with germline at one junction end may stem from a read error. The chain recombines TRBV7-8 with TRBJ2-7, with 10 bases aligning to TRBD2. From germline, CDR1 is SGHVS and CDR2 FQNEAQ. The CDR3 consists of 15 residues. The CDR3 reads CASSLDGTSAYELYF. CDR3 nucleotide sequence: TGTGCCAGCAGCTTAGATGGGACTAGCGCCTACGAGCTGTACTTC.

V is TRBV29-1 and J is TRBJ2-2; D not resolved. The CDR3 totals 13 residues. CDR1 and CDR2 (germline): SQVTM, ANQGSEA. Trimming shortened V by 4 bases and J by 6 bases, and 12 bases separated the two germline ends. The CDR3 spells CSVVVILAGELFF. CDR3 nucleotides: TGCAGCGTTGTTGTTATTCTCGCCGGGGAGCTGTTTTTT.

The sample holds a few counts of this clonotype. V gene TRBV20-1 combines with J gene TRBJ2-1, with 11 bases fitting TRBD2. The CDR3 is made up of 16 amino acids. V gave up 2 bases and J gave up 5 bases; unmatched junction bases: 8. Germline lookup yields CDR1 DFQATT and CDR2 SNEGSKA (reference sequence). CDR3 sequence: CSARKLAGDGDNEQFF. The DNA of the CDR3 is TGCAGTGCTAGAAAACTAGCGGGAGATGGGGACAATGAGCAGTTCTTC.

In its sample, this clonotype was seen a few times. V usage is TRBV12-3 or TRBV12-4 and J usage is TRBJ2-7; 7 nucleotides match TRBD2. V gave up 7 bases and J gave up 4 bases; unmatched junction bases: 10. CDR3 size: 14 residues. CDR3 coding DNA: TGTGCCAGCACAGGAAGGGAGGGCCCGTACGAGCAGTACTTC. Protein sequence: CASTGREGPYEQYF.

This clonotype has a handful of counts. This chain connects TRBV20-1 to TRBJ2-5; maybe TRBD2 (5 bases). CDR3 length equals 12 residues. Germline CDR1 DFQATT, CDR2 SNEGSKA (reference sequence). V was shortened by 7 bases and J by 6 bases, with 15 bases between the two germline ends. Here the CDR3 DNA reads TGCAGTGGCGGAGACTCCGGGAAGACCCAGTACTTC. It codes for CSGGDSGKTQYF.

As DNA, the CDR3 is TGTGCCAGCAGTCAGACCGGGACAGGGGCCGAGCAGTACTTC. Translated, it gives CASSQTGTGAEQYF. This chain connects TRBV7-9 to TRBJ2-7; 10 bases are shared with TRBD1. The CDR3 runs to 14 residues. The germline gives CDR1 SEHNR, CDR2 FQNEAQ (reference sequence). V was pared by 6 bases and J by 6 bases, with 8 bases of the junction left unmatched.

In this sample, this clonotype turned up many times. This sequence joins TRBV27 and TRBJ2-7; 9 bases are shared with TRBD1. Trimming at V came to 3 bases and at J to 4 bases, leaving 4 bases not matched to a gene. The CDR3 has 14 residues. The germline V gene encodes CDR1 MNHEY and CDR2 SMNVEV (reference sequence). CDR3 sequence reads: CASSFGQGTYEQYF. CDR3 DNA sequence: TGTGCCAGCAGTTTCGGACAGGGGACTTACGAGCAGTACTTC.

This clonotype was counted ten times or more. The genes are TRBV7-6 and TRBJ1-1; the match to TRBD1 covers 10 bases. The CDR3 is 16 residues long. Germline V gene lookup returns CDR1 SGHVS and CDR2 FNYEAQ. Trimming removed 2 bases from V and 3 bases from J; junction bases left unmatched: 6. CDR3 sequence reads: CASSLRDRGSYTEAFF. The CDR3 DNA reads as TGTGCCAGCAGCTTACGGGACAGGGGCTCTTACACTGAAGCTTTCTTT.

This chain connects TRBV27 to TRBJ2-6; 9 bases agree with TRBD1. The CDR3 extends over 19 amino acids. V trimming: 5 bases; J trimming: 0 bases; junction bases outside the gene matches: 11. Germline V gene lookup returns CDR1 MNHEY and CDR2 SMNVEV (reference sequence). CDR3 sequence (DNA): TGTGCCAGCAGTCCGGAGAGGGACAGGGTAAACTCTGGGGCCAACGTCCTGACTTTC. This gives the protein CASSPERDRVNSGANVLTF.

In this sample, this clonotype turned up a few times. The chain recombines TRBV4-1 with TRBJ2-5; 7 bases align to TRBD1. Per the germline V gene, CDR1 is MGHRA and CDR2 is YSYEKL. Unmatched junction bases numbered 6, after V lost 3 bases and J lost 2 bases. The CDR3 length is 15 residues. CDR3 protein: CASSQKTGKQETQYF. The CDR3 nucleotides are TGCGCCAGCAGCCAGAAGACAGGGAAACAAGAGACCCAGTACTTC.

The chain recombines TRBV7-2 with TRBJ2-5; perhaps TRBD2 as D (6 bases). V was cut by 5 bases and J by 2 bases, with 15 bases left in between. Germline assignment: CDR1 SGHTA and CDR2 FQGNSA. The CDR3 sequence is 15 residues long. The CDR3 here is CASSPSVGGQETQYF. Here the CDR3 DNA reads TGTGCCAGCAGCCCCTCCGTCGGGGGTCAAGAGACCCAGTACTTC.

The J gene is TRBJ2-5, the V gene TRBV4-2; unclear D gene. V was trimmed by 1 base and J by 0 bases, leaving 3 bases between them. The CDR3 extends over 13 amino acids. Germline values: CDR1 LGHNA, CDR2 YNFKEQ. Here the CDR3 reads CASSQGDQETQYF. The CDR3, as DNA: TGTGCCAGCAGCCAAGGAGACCAAGAGACCCAGTACTTC.

This chain joins TRBV18 and TRBJ1-2, with 7 positions matching TRBD1. V was clipped by 5 bases and J by 6 bases; unmatched bases: 6. Germline CDR1 KGHSH, CDR2 LQKENI. CDR3 length: 13 residues. The chain's CDR3 is CASSRQGENGYTF. The CDR3 DNA sequence: TGTGCCAGCTCAAGACAGGGAGAAAATGGCTACACCTTC.